Listed here is a single TCR beta chain. The data stem from a study of blood T cell repertoires in COVID-19. Study background: Specimens from acute and convalescent COVID-19 originated in the United States, Italy and Spain. The cDNA or gDNA used as material had been derived from T cells, B-cell-depleted T cells, or PBMCs.

Source study methods: Estimation of nucleated cell counts relied on the amplification of reference gene primers. TCRdb keeps only in-frame clones here, not all; method: immunoSEQ multiplex PCR. That table supplies the V and J calls and clone size; D and trimming were determined from the DNA. The sample has some 700,000 clones, about 90% seen once. The sequenced sample was peripheral blood. The source is a woman under 30 with acute or convalescent COVID-19.

The CDR3: CAISAQGGQPQHF. The CDR3 DNA sequence: TGTGCCATCAGTGCCCAGGGGGGTCAGCCCCAGCATTTT. The V gene is TRBV10-3, the J gene TRBJ1-5; TRBD1 matches at 7 bases. The V segment lost 4 bases and the J segment 6 bases; nucleotides outside the gene matches: 3. The CDR3 consists of 13 residues. Per the germline V gene, CDR1 is ENHRY and CDR2 is SYGVKD.